This is a list of T cell receptor beta chains from one sample in a study of cytomegalovirus exposure and HLA in healthy donors. Clones were sequenced by immunoSEQ multiplex PCR, and TCRdb holds only the in-frame ones, with some missing. The sample lists approximately 140,000 clones, 82% occurring once. The sequenced sample was PBMCs. The receptors stem from a middle-aged woman in good health and CMV-seronegative. Both conserved end residues are part of each CDR3. Each record gives: clone size, V gene, D gene, J gene, CDR3 protein, CDR3 DNA. The D gene is left open where the match is weak. A clone size is listed for some rows: how often the clone was seen (once, few, many), or a class if it is expanded.

.	TRBV29-1	TRBD1	TRBJ2-7	CSARQGEEQYF	TGCAGCGCCAGACAGGGGGAAGAGCAGTACTTC
.	TRBV5-1	.	TRBJ2-2	CASSQLTNTGELFF	TGCGCCAGCAGCCAACTCACCAACACCGGGGAGCTGTTTTTT
.	TRBV19	.	TRBJ1-1	CASSIVTGEAFF	TGTGCCAGTAGTATAGTCACCGGTGAAGCTTTCTTT
few	TRBV9	.	TRBJ1-1	CASSVGGATEAFF	TGTGCCAGCAGCGTTGGGGGCGCCACTGAAGCTTTCTTT
.	TRBV10-3	.	TRBJ2-7	CAISEGVGASNSGEQYF	TGTGCCATCAGTGAGGGGGTAGGAGCGTCCAACTCGGGGGAGCAGTACTTC
.	TRBV7-3	.	TRBJ1-2	CASSLNPLGGRANYGYTF	TGTGCCAGCAGCTTAAATCCCCTGGGAGGGAGAGCTAACTATGGCTACACCTTC
few	TRBV5-4	TRBD1	TRBJ2-7	CASSSGTEQSYEQYF	TGTGCCAGCAGCAGTGGGACAGAGCAATCCTACGAGCAGTACTTC
.	TRBV6-5	.	TRBJ2-7	CASSYSAGRPYEQYF	TGTGCCAGCAGTTACTCTGCAGGTCGCCCTTACGAGCAGTACTTC
.	TRBV9	.	TRBJ2-3	CASSVARGLPTDTQYF	TGTGCCAGCAGCGTAGCTAGGGGACTTCCCACAGATACGCAGTATTTT
.	TRBV11-2	TRBD1	TRBJ2-1	CASSWDRGYNEQFF	TGTGCCAGCAGCTGGGACAGGGGCTACAATGAGCAGTTCTTC
.	TRBV29-1	TRBD1	TRBJ2-7	CSVPGTDSYEQYF	TGCAGCGTACCCGGGACAGACTCCTACGAGCAGTACTTC
.	TRBV19	.	TRBJ1-1	CASSILGSDTEAFF	TGTGCCAGTAGTATCCTCGGTTCGGACACTGAAGCTTTCTTT
.	TRBV7-2	TRBD1	TRBJ2-5	CASSRKLLNRQGRETQYF	TGTGCCAGCAGCCGGAAACTTTTAAATCGACAGGGACGTGAGACCCAGTACTTC
.	TRBV27	.	TRBJ1-1	CASSWEGNTEAFF	TGTGCCAGCAGTTGGGAGGGGAACACTGAAGCTTTCTTT
.	TRBV28	TRBD2	TRBJ2-3	CASSLPGLAAKREDTQYF	TGTGCCAGCAGTTTACCGGGACTAGCGGCCAAGCGGGAGGATACGCAGTATTTT
.	TRBV27	.	TRBJ1-1	CASSLMGGTEAFF	TGTGCCAGCAGTTTAATGGGGGGGACTGAAGCTTTCTTT
.	TRBV5-1	TRBD1	TRBJ1-1	CASSATGDRGTEAFF	TGCGCCAGCAGCGCGACCGGGGACAGGGGCACTGAAGCTTTCTTT
.	TRBV19	.	TRBJ2-2	CASVPGRDKTGELFF	TGTGCCAGTGTACCCGGACGGGACAAAACCGGGGAGCTGTTTTTT
.	TRBV27	.	TRBJ2-6	CASGRVGANVLTF	TGTGCCAGCGGCAGGGTTGGGGCCAACGTCCTGACTTTC
.	TRBV4-2	TRBD2	TRBJ2-7	CASTTRAGYEQYF	TGTGCCAGCACCACAAGAGCGGGGTACGAGCAGTACTTC
.	TRBV19	.	TRBJ1-2	CASSIPRTVHGYTF	TGTGCCAGTAGCATACCTCGGACAGTACATGGCTACACCTTC
.	TRBV7-3	.	TRBJ2-1	CASRFQGGGNNEQFF	TGTGCCAGCAGGTTCCAGGGTGGTGGGAACAATGAGCAGTTCTTC
few	TRBV7-3	TRBD1	TRBJ2-1	CASSKRDRGIEQFF	TGTGCCAGCAGCAAACGGGACAGGGGCATCGAGCAGTTCTTC
once	TRBV9	TRBD2	TRBJ2-1	CASSVRSGRTSTYNEQFF	TGTGCCAGCAGCGTCCGTAGCGGGAGGACCTCTACCTACAATGAGCAGTTCTTC
few	TRBV28	TRBD1	TRBJ1-4	CASSLWNGDSGEKLFF	TGTGCCAGCAGTTTGTGGAACGGGGACAGCGGTGAAAAACTGTTTTTT
.	TRBV4-2	.	TRBJ1-2	CASSQEQGYGYTF	TGTGCCAGCAGCCAAGAACAGGGCTATGGCTACACCTTC
few	TRBV6-6	.	TRBJ2-7	CASRTPQGFEQYF	TGTGCCAGCAGGACACCACAGGGTTTCGAGCAGTACTTC
.	TRBV28	TRBD1	TRBJ1-1	CASSRLGTGSGFF	TGTGCCAGCAGTCGACTCGGGACAGGGAGTGGATTCTTT
.	TRBV5-1	.	TRBJ1-2	CASSHGEDVYTF	TGCGCCAGCAGCCACGGGGAGGATGTCTACACCTTC
.	TRBV5-1	.	TRBJ2-7	CASSWGATYEQYF	TGCGCCAGCAGCTGGGGCGCAACCTACGAGCAGTACTTC
few	TRBV27	.	TRBJ2-4	CASSSASPGSLLAKNIQYF	TGTGCCAGCAGTTCCGCATCACCGGGATCGTTGCTGGCCAAAAACATTCAGTACTTC
.	TRBV25-1	.	TRBJ1-1	CASSEDLHNTEAFF	TGTGCCAGCAGTGAAGATTTACACAACACTGAAGCTTTCTTT
.	TRBV29-1	TRBD2	TRBJ2-3	CSVEDVAGVLTDTQYF	TGCAGCGTTGAAGATGTGGCGGGAGTTCTGACAGATACGCAGTATTTT
.	TRBV19	.	TRBJ1-1	CASRGGNTEAFF	TGTGCCAGTAGAGGGGGAAACACTGAAGCTTTCTTT
.	TRBV7-9	.	TRBJ2-7	CASSFSGKARQEQYF	TGTGCCAGCAGCTTTTCAGGGAAGGCCAGGCAGGAGCAGTACTTC